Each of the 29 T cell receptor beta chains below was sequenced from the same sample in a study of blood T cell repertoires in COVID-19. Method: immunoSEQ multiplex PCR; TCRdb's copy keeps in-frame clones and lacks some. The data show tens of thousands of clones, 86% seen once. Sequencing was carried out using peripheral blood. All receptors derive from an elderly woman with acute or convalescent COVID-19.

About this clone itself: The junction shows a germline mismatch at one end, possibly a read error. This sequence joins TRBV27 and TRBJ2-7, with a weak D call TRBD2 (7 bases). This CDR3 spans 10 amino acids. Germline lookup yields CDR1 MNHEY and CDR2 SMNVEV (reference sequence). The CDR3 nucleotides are TGTGCCAGCAGTTTAAGGGGGGGGAACTTC. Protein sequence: CASSLRGGNF.

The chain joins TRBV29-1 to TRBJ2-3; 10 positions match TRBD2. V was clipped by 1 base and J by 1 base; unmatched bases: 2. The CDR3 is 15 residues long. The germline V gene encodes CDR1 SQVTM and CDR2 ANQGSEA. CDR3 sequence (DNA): TGCAGCGTTGAAGGGGGGACTAGCGGCACAGATACGCAGTATTTT. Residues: CSVEGGTSGTDTQYF.

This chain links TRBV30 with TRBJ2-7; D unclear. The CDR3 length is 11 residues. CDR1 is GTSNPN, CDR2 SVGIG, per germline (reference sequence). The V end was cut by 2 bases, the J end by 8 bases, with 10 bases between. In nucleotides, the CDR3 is TGTGCCTGGAGTACCGGAGACCAGCAGTACTTC. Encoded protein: CAWSTGDQQYF.

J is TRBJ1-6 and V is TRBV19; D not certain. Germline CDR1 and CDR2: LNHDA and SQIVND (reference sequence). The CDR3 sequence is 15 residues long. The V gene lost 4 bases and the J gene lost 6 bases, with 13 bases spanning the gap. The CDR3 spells CASSTTSGFNSPLHF. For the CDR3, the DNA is TGTGCCAGTAGTACGACTTCGGGGTTTAATTCACCCCTCCACTTT.

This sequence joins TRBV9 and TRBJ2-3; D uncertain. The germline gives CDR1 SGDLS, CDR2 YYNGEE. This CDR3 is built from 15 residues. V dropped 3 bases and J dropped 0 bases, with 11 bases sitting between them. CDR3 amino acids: CASSEHPFSTDTQYF. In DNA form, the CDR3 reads TGTGCCAGCAGCGAGCATCCCTTCAGCACAGATACGCAGTATTTT.

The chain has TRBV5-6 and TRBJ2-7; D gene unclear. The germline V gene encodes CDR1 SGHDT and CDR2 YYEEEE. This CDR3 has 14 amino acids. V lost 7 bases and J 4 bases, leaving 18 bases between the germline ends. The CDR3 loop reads CASGRRSVLYEQYF. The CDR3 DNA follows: TGTGCCAGCGGCCGAAGAAGCGTTCTTTACGAGCAGTACTTC.

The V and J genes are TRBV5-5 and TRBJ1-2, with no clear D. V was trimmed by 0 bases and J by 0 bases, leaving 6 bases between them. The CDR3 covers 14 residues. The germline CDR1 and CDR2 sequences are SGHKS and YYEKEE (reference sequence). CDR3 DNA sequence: TGTGCCAGCAGCTTGGGAGATTCTAACTATGGCTACACCTTC. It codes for CASSLGDSNYGYTF.

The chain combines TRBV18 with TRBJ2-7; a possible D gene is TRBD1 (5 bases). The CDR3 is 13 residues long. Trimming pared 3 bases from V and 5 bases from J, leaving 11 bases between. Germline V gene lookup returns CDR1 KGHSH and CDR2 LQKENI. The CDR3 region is CASSPGQTHEQYF. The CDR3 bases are TGTGCCAGCTCACCGGGGCAGACACACGAGCAGTACTTC.

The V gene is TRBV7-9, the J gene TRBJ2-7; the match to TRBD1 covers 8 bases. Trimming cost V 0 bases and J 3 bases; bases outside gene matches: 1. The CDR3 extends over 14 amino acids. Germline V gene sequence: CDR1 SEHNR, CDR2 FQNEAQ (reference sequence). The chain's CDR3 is CASSLAGQGYEQYF. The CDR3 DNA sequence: TGTGCCAGCAGCTTAGCCGGACAGGGCTACGAGCAGTACTTC. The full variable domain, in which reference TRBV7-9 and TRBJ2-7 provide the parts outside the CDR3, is DTGVSQNPRHKITKRGQNVTFRCDPISEHNRLYWYRQTLGQGPEFLTYFQNEAQLEKSRLLSDRFSAERPKGSFSTLEIQRTEQGDSAMYLCASSLAGQGYEQYFGPGTRLTVT.

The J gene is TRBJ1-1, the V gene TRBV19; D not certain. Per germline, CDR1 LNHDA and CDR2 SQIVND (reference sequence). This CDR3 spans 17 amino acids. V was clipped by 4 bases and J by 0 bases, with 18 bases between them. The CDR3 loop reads CASSTDRQAYVNTEAFF. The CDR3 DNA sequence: TGTGCCAGTAGTACTGACCGGCAGGCATACGTGAACACTGAAGCTTTCTTT. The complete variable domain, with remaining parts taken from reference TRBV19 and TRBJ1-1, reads DGGITQSPKYLFRKEGQNVTLSCEQNLNHDAMYWYRQDPGQGLRLIYYSQIVNDFQKGDIAEGYSVSREKKESFPLTVTSAQKNPTAFYLCASSTDRQAYVNTEAFFGQGTRLTVV.

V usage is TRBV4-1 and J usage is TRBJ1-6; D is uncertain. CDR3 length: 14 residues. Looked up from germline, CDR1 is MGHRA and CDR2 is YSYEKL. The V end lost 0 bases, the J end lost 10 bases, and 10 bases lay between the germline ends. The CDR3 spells CASSQEWRASPLHF. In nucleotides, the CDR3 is TGCGCCAGCAGCCAAGAGTGGAGGGCCTCACCCCTCCACTTT.

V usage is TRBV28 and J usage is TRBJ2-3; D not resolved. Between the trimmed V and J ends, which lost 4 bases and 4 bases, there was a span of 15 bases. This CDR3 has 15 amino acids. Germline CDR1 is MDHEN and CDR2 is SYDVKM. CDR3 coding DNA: TGTGCCAGCAGTTCCAGTCAGATCTCCGCAGATACGCAGTATTTT. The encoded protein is CASSSSQISADTQYF.

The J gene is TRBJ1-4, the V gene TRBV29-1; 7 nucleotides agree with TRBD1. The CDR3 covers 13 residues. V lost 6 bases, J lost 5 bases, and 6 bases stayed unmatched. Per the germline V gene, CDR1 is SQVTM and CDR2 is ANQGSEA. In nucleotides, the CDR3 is TGCAGCGTCCGACAGGGAGAAAATGAAAAACTGTTTTTT. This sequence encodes CSVRQGENEKLFF.

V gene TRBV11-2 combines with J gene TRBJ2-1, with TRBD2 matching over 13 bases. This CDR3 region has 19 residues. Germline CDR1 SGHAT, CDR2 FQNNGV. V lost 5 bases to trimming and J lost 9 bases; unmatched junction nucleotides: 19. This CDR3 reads CASSKTSTSGGLLWGEQFF. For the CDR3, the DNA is TGTGCCAGCAGCAAAACCTCGACTAGCGGGGGGCTACTATGGGGTGAGCAGTTCTTC. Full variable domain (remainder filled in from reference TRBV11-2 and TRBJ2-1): EAGVAQSPRYKIIEKRQSVAFWCNPISGHATLYWYQQILGQGPKLLIQFQNNGVVDDSQLPKDRFSAERLKGVDSTLKIQPAKLEDSAVYLCASSKTSTSGGLLWGEQFFGPGTRLTVL.

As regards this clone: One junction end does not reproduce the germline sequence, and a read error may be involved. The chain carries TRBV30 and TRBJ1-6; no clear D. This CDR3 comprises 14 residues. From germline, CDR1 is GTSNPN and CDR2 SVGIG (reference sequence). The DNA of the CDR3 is TGTGCCCGGAGTGTACGGGGTGGTAATTCACCCCTCCACTTT. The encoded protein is CARSVRGGNSPLHF.

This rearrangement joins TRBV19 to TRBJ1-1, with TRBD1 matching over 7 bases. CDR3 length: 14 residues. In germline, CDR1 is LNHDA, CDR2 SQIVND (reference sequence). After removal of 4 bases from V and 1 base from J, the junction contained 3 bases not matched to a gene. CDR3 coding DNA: TGTGCCAGTAGTACTGCAGGGGGGAACACTGAAGCTTTCTTT. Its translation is CASSTAGGNTEAFF.

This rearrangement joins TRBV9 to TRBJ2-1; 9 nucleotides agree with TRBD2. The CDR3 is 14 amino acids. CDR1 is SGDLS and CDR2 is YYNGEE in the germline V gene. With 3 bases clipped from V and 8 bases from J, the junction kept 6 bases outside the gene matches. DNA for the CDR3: TGTGCCAGCAGCGCCGGACTAGCGTTCGATGAGCAGTTCTTC. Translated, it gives CASSAGLAFDEQFF.

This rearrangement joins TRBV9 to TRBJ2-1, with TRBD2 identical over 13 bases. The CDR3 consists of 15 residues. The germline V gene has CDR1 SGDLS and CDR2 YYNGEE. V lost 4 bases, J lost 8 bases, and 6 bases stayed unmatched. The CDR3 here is CASSPRLAGGYEQFF. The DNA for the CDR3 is TGTGCCAGCAGCCCTCGACTAGCGGGAGGATATGAGCAGTTCTTC.

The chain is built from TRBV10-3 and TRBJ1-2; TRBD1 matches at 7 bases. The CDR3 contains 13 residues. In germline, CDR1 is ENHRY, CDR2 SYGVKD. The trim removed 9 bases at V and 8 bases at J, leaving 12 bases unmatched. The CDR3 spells CAIKQQGNDGYTF. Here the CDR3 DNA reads TGTGCCATAAAACAACAGGGGAACGACGGCTACACCTTC.

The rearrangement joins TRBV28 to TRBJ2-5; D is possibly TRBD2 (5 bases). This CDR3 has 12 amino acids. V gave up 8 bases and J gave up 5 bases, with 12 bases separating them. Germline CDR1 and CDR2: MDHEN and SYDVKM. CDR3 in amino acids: CASVAGLETQYF. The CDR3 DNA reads TGTGCCAGCGTCGCGGGTTTGGAGACCCAGTACTTC.

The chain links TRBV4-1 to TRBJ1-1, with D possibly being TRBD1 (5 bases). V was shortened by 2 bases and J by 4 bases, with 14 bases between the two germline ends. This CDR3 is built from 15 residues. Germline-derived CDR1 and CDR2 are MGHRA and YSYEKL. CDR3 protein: CASSQYSGLGTEAFF. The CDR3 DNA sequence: TGCGCCAGCAGCCAATATTCAGGGTTAGGCACTGAAGCTTTCTTT.

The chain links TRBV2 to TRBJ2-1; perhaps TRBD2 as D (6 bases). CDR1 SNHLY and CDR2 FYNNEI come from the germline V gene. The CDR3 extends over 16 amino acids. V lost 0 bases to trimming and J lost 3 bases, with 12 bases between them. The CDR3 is CASSEAGTLYYNEQFF. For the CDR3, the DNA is TGTGCCAGCAGTGAAGCCGGGACTCTTTACTACAATGAGCAGTTCTTC.

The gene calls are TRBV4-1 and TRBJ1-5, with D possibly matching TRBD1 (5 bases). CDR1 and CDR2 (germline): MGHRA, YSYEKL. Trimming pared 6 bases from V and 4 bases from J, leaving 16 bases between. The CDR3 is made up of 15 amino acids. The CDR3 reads CASRGRERSNQPQHF. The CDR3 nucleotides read TGCGCCAGCAGGGGCAGGGAACGCTCTAATCAGCCCCAGCATTTT.

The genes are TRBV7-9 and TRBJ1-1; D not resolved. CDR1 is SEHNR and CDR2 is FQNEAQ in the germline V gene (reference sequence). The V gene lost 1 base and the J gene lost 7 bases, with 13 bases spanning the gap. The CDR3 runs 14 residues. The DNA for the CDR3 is TGTGCCAGCAGCTTAGGATCCCTACTTGTTGAAGCTTTCTTT. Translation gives CASSLGSLLVEAFF.

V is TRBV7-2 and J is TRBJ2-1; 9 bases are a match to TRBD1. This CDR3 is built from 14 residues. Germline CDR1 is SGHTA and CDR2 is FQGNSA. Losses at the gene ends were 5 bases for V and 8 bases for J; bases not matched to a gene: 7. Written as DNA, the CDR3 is TGTGCCAGCAGCACGGGACAGGGAATCCATGAGCAGTTCTTC. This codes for CASSTGQGIHEQFF. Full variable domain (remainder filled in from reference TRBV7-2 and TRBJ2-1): GAGVSQSPSNKVTEKGKDVELRCDPISGHTALYWYRQSLGQGLEFLIYFQGNSAPDKSGLPSDRFSAERTGGSVSTLTIQRTQQEDSAVYLCASSTGQGIHEQFFGPGTRLTVL.

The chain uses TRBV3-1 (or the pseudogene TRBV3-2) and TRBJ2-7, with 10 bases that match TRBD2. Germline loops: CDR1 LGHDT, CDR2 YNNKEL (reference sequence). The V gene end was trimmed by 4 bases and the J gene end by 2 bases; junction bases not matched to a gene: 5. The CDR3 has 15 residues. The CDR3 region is CASSPLAGGTYEQYF. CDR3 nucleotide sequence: TGTGCCAGCAGCCCCTTAGCGGGAGGCACCTACGAGCAGTACTTC.

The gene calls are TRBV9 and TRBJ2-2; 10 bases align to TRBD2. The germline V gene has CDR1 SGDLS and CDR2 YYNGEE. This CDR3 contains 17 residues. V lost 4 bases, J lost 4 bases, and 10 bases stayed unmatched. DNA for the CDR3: TGTGCCAGCAGCCCCCGGGTTAGCGGGAGGATCACCGGGGAGCTGTTTTTT. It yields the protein CASSPRVSGRITGELFF.

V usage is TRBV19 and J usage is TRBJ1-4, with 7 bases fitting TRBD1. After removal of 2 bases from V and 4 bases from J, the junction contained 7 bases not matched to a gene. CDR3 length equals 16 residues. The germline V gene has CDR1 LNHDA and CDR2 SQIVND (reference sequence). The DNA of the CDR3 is TGTGCCAGTAGTATATTCGGAGGGACAGTTAATGAAAAACTGTTTTTT. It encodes CASSIFGGTVNEKLFF.

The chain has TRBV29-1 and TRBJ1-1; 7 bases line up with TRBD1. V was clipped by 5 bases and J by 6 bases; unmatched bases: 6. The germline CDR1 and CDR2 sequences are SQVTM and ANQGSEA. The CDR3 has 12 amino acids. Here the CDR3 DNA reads TGCAGCGTTAACACAGGGGCTGCTGAAGCTTTCTTT. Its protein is CSVNTGAAEAFF.